Shown below are 18 T cell receptor beta chains from a single sample sequenced in a study of identical twins. One entry per CDR3 protein, called by TCRdb with MiXCR from the 5' RACE reads. There are under 250,000 distinct CDR3 sequences in the sample; approximately 9% occur only once, and around 5.1% lies in the top ten. Sequencing input: memory (CD45RO+) T cells sorted from blood. These receptors came from a woman aged 18-30 years in good health.

This chain links TRBV7-2 with TRBJ1-1, with D hard to call. CDR3 length: 11 residues. The V and J ends lost 1 base and 10 bases respectively, with 7 bases between them. Germline V lookup: CDR1 SGHTA, CDR2 FQGNSA. CDR3 amino acids: CASSLVGRAFF. In nucleotides, the CDR3 is TGTGCCAGCAGCTTAGTTGGGAGAGCTTTCTTT.

V is TRBV2 and J is TRBJ2-7, with D maybe TRBD1 (6 bases). Germline-derived CDR1 and CDR2 are SNHLY and FYNNEI. V lost 6 bases and J 0 bases, leaving 15 bases between the germline ends. This CDR3 contains 15 residues. The CDR3 coding sequence is TGTGCCAGCAGGAAGGGACAAGGGATCTCCTACGAGCAGTACTTC. This codes for CASRKGQGISYEQYF.

The table lists this clonotype with a few counts. In DNA form, the CDR3 reads TGTGCCAGCAGCCGCCAGGGGGGCACAGATACGCAGTATTTT. Protein: CASSRQGGTDTQYF. The chain carries TRBV2 and TRBJ2-3, with 7 positions matching TRBD1. V dropped 6 bases and J dropped 1; count of bases not matched to a gene: 4. Germline V gene lookup returns CDR1 SNHLY and CDR2 FYNNEI. The CDR3 is 14 residues long.

In its sample, this clonotype was seen a few times. This chain connects TRBV3-1 to TRBJ2-1, with D possibly TRBD2 on 6 matching bases. The V and J ends lost 4 bases and 6 bases respectively, with 22 bases between them. Germline assignment: CDR1 LGHDT and CDR2 YNNKEL (reference sequence). The CDR3 has 17 amino acids. The CDR3, as DNA: TGTGCCAGCAGCCGGACTTGGATAGCCGCGGGGAGCAATGAGCAGTTCTTC. It yields the protein CASSRTWIAAGSNEQFF.

This clonotype was counted between two and nine times. The V and J genes are TRBV7-9 and TRBJ1-2; D unclear. CDR1 is SEHNR and CDR2 is FQNEAQ in the germline V gene (reference sequence). This CDR3 region has 13 residues. V shed 0 bases and J shed 13 bases, with 15 bases lying between them. The DNA of the CDR3 is TGTGCCAGCAGCTTAGCCCTACATTCATCCTGCACCTTC. Translated: CASSLALHSSCTF. The full variable domain, with the rest looked up from reference TRBV7-9 and TRBJ1-2, is DTGVSQNPRHKITKRGQNVTFRCDPISEHNRLYWYRQTLGQGPEFLTYFQNEAQLEKSRLLSDRFSAERPKGSFSTLEIQRTEQGDSAMYLCASSLALHSSCTFGSGTRLTVV.

This clonotype was counted many times. The chain has TRBV29-1 and TRBJ1-1; D perhaps matches TRBD1 (5 bases). V lost 4 bases and J lost 7, with 10 bases in between. The CDR3 is 11 residues long. Germline V gene sequence: CDR1 SQVTM, CDR2 ANQGSEA. The CDR3 region is CSVVQDNEAFF. The CDR3 DNA reads TGCAGCGTTGTCCAGGACAATGAAGCTTTCTTT.

V usage is TRBV20-1 and J usage is TRBJ2-3; possibly TRBD2 for D (6 bases). Trimming took 0 bases from V and 8 from J, leaving 21 bases between them. Germline V gene lookup returns CDR1 DFQATT and CDR2 SNEGSKA (reference sequence). The CDR3 is 16 amino acids. CDR3 DNA sequence: TGCAGTGCTAGAGAAGGACTACGTCCCCGGAAGGGTACGCAGTATTTT. Translated, it gives CSAREGLRPRKGTQYF.

The chain is built from TRBV20-1 and TRBJ2-7; D is perhaps TRBD1 (6 bases). V gave up 5 bases and J gave up 1 base, with 12 bases separating them. CDR1 DFQATT and CDR2 SNEGSKA come from the germline V gene (reference sequence). The CDR3 is 13 amino acids. CDR3 protein: CSAVDRTSYEQYF. DNA for the CDR3: TGCAGTGCTGTTGACAGGACATCCTACGAGCAGTACTTC.

In this sample, this clonotype turned up many times. The V call is TRBV5-1, the J call TRBJ2-2, with 8 bases lining up with TRBD2. CDR1 is SGHRS, CDR2 YFSETQ, per germline. V lost 1 base, J lost 6 bases, and 8 bases stayed unmatched. This CDR3 is 16 amino acids long. The DNA of the CDR3 is TGCGCCAGCAGCTTGACGCCGGGGGGGCCAGCCGGGGAGCTGTTTTTT. It codes for CASSLTPGGPAGELFF.

This clonotype was observed a single time. The chain uses TRBV20-1 and TRBJ2-2; D is perhaps TRBD2 (6 bases). V was shortened by 5 bases and J by 7 bases, with 20 bases between the two germline ends. This CDR3 is built from 15 residues. The V gene's germline CDR1 is DFQATT and CDR2 SNEGSKA (reference sequence). The DNA of the CDR3 is TGCAGTGCTCCCCGGTGGGGGGTTGGCAGCGGGGAGCTGTTTTTT. It yields the protein CSAPRWGVGSGELFF.

The table lists this clonotype with many counts. V is TRBV6-1 and J is TRBJ2-2, with 10 bases fitting TRBD1. Looked up from germline, CDR1 is MNHNS and CDR2 is SASEGT. This CDR3 comprises 14 residues. The J segment lost 4 bases and the V segment lost 7 bases, leaving 3 bases of the junction unmatched. The DNA of the CDR3 is TGTGCCAGCACACGGACAGGGGGCACCGGGGAGCTGTTTTTT. Translation gives CASTRTGGTGELFF.

In its sample, this clonotype was seen a few times. This chain uses TRBV9 with TRBJ1-2; D gene unclear. CDR3 length: 13 amino acids. Germline values: CDR1 SGDLS, CDR2 YYNGEE. Trimming left V 4 bases short and J 5 bases short, with 12 bases between. CDR3 protein: CASSREGLYGYTF. The CDR3 nucleotides are TGTGCCAGCAGCCGTGAGGGATTATATGGCTACACCTTC.

This clonotype came up many times. This sequence joins TRBV5-1 and TRBJ2-2; D is perhaps TRBD2 (6 bases). V lost 1 base and J lost 4, with 14 bases in between. The length of the CDR3 is 16 residues. Germline V CDR1 and CDR2: SGHRS, YFSETQ. CDR3 protein: CASSLSLGGSTGELFF. The CDR3 DNA reads as TGCGCCAGCAGCTTGTCACTGGGGGGATCCACCGGGGAGCTGTTTTTT. Using reference TRBV5-1 and TRBJ2-2 for the parts outside the CDR3, the full variable domain is KAGVTQTPRYLIKTRGQQVTLSCSPISGHRSVSWYQQTPGQGLQFLFEYFSETQRNKGNFPGRFSGRQFSNSRSEMNVSTLELGDSALYLCASSLSLGGSTGELFFGEGSRLTVL.

V usage is TRBV6-1 and J usage is TRBJ1-2; D gene ambiguous. V dropped 6 bases and J dropped 2 bases, with 7 bases sitting between them. The CDR3 has 12 amino acids. The germline V gene encodes CDR1 MNHNS and CDR2 SASEGT. CDR3 protein: CASRYRNYGYTF. The CDR3 DNA sequence: TGTGCCAGCAGATACAGAAACTATGGCTACACCTTC.

There are many counts of this clonotype. J is TRBJ2-7 and V is TRBV10-3; tentatively, D is TRBD2 (5 bases). Germline V gene sequence: CDR1 ENHRY, CDR2 SYGVKD. The V end was cut by 5 bases, the J end by 6 bases, with 17 bases between. The CDR3 is 14 residues long. The CDR3 reads CAISSSRGLSEQYF. The CDR3 DNA sequence: TGTGCCATCAGTTCCTCCCGGGGTTTAAGCGAGCAGTACTTC.

This clonotype was seen more than once but under ten times. The V and J genes are TRBV5-6 and TRBJ2-5; 7 bases line up with TRBD2. The V gene's germline CDR1 is SGHDT and CDR2 YYEEEE. The CDR3 is 14 amino acids. Unmatched junction bases numbered 7, after V lost 1 base and J lost 7 bases. In nucleotides, the CDR3 is TGTGCCAGCAGCTTGAGATTAGGCGGGAGGACCCAGTACTTC. Protein: CASSLRLGGRTQYF.

In this sample, this clonotype turned up once. This rearrangement joins TRBV7-9 to TRBJ2-7; TRBD2 matches 10 bases. From germline, CDR1 is SEHNR and CDR2 FQNEAQ (reference sequence). Losses at the gene ends were 2 bases for V and 5 bases for J; bases not matched to a gene: 6. This CDR3 has 15 residues. The CDR3 sequence is CASSLPAGGPNEQYF. In DNA, the CDR3 is TGTGCCAGCAGCTTACCAGCGGGGGGGCCAAACGAGCAGTACTTC.

This chain joins TRBV6-1 and TRBJ1-6, with D possibly being TRBD1 (6 bases). The CDR3 totals 14 residues. V lost 4 bases, J lost 6 bases, and 10 bases lay in between. The germline CDR1 and CDR2 sequences are MNHNS and SASEGT. The CDR3 bases are TGTGCCAGCAGTGGACAAGGGGGTAATTCACCCCTCCACTTT. This encodes CASSGQGGNSPLHF.